Below are 27 T cell receptor beta chains sequenced from a single sample in a study of T cells in Graves' hyperthyroidism and ophthalmopathy. RNA transcripts were the template for amplifying TCR beta CDR3 regions. The HTBI set primed first-round TCR CDR3 RT-PCR. TCRdb reprocessed the multiplex PCR reads via MiXCR and lists one record per CDR3 protein. The sample holds about 680,000 distinct CDR3 sequences, roughly 32% seen once. Sequenced input: blood. The receptors were sampled from a woman aged 40 to 50 with Graves' hyperthyroidism.

This clonotype was recorded many times. The V gene is TRBV19, the J gene TRBJ1-4; a possible D gene is TRBD1 (5 bases). There are 15 residues in the CDR3. Trimming stripped 6 bases from V and 0 bases from J, with 11 bases between. Germline CDR1 is LNHDA and CDR2 is SQIVND (reference sequence). CDR3: CASRTTGATNEKLFF. The DNA of the CDR3 is TGTGCCAGTAGAACCACAGGAGCAACTAATGAAAAACTGTTTTTT.

This clonotype was detected only a few times. The gene calls are TRBV12-3 or TRBV12-4 and TRBJ1-2, with D tentatively TRBD1 (5 bases). This CDR3 has 14 residues. Trimming removed 7 bases at V and 4 bases at J, with 16 bases between. The CDR3 spells CASKDLRGPYGYTF. CDR3 coding DNA: TGTGCCAGCAAAGATCTGCGGGGACCCTATGGCTACACCTTC.

Notes on this clonotype: At one end the junction does not follow the germline gene, possibly because of a read error. The chain has TRBV10-3 and TRBJ2-2, with 8 bases identical to TRBD1. This CDR3 is built from 14 residues. From germline, CDR1 is ENHRY and CDR2 SYGVKD. CDR3 sequence reads: CASSPRQGSGELFF. CDR3 DNA sequence: TGTGCCAGCAGTCCTCGACAGGGGTCCGGGGAGCTGTTTTTT.

This clonotype was seen many times. The chain joins TRBV4-1 to TRBJ2-5; 7 nucleotides line up with TRBD1. The CDR3 totals 15 residues. Germline CDR1 reads MGHRA; CDR2 reads YSYEKL. Unmatched junction bases numbered 8, after V lost 3 bases and J lost 4 bases. CDR3 DNA: TGCGCCAGCAGCCAGATACAGGGGAATGGAGAGACCCAGTACTTC. This codes for CASSQIQGNGETQYF.

The chain links TRBV29-1 to TRBJ2-7; a weak D match, TRBD1 (5 bases). Deletions cut 0 bases from V and 3 bases from J, with 6 bases between. CDR1 SQVTM and CDR2 ANQGSEA come from the germline V gene. The CDR3 has 12 residues. This CDR3 reads CSVEEGHYEQYF. For the CDR3, the DNA is TGCAGCGTTGAAGAGGGGCACTACGAGCAGTACTTC.

The chain uses TRBV29-1 and TRBJ1-5; 7 nucleotides match TRBD1. The CDR3 is 11 residues long. Germline V gives CDR1 SQVTM, CDR2 ANQGSEA. CDR3: CSADRDQPQHF. In nucleotides, the CDR3 is TGCAGTGCCGACAGGGATCAGCCCCAGCATTTT.

This chain connects TRBV6-5 to TRBJ1-6; D unclear. Germline CDR1 and CDR2: MNHEY and SVGAGI. V shed 5 bases and J shed 10 bases, with 12 bases lying between them. There are 13 residues in the CDR3. CDR3: CASSDPEGSPLHF. The CDR3 DNA is TGTGCCAGCAGTGACCCGGAGGGCTCACCCCTCCACTTT.

In this sample, this clonotype turned up a few times. V gene TRBV10-3 combines with J gene TRBJ1-5, with unresolved D. Between the trimmed V and J ends, which lost 6 bases and 2 bases, there was a span of 5 bases. The germline V gene encodes CDR1 ENHRY and CDR2 SYGVKD. This CDR3 is built from 12 residues. Written as DNA, the CDR3 is TGTGCCATCAGGGCAGGCAATCAGCCCCAGCATTTT. As protein: CAIRAGNQPQHF.

About this clonotype: Possible read error: a much larger clone is one base away. The V and J genes are TRBV10-3 and TRBJ1-5, with TRBD1 matching 7 bases. This CDR3 has 16 residues. The germline V gene has CDR1 ENHRY and CDR2 SYGVKD. V was clipped by 3 bases and J by 6 bases; unmatched bases: 11. The CDR3 reads CAISETQGIPSQPQHF. In DNA, the CDR3 is TGTGCCATCAGTGAAACACAGGGGATCCCCAGTCAGCCCCAGCATTTT.

The chain employs TRBV29-1 and TRBJ2-6; 10 bases match TRBD1. The CDR3 spans 19 residues. From germline, CDR1 is SQVTM and CDR2 ANQGSEA. V lost 7 bases, J lost 0 bases, and 15 bases stayed unmatched. As DNA, the CDR3 is TGCAGCGAGTCGGACAGGGGGACTCGCCAGGGCTCTGGGGCCAACGTCCTGACTTTC. Translation: CSESDRGTRQGSGANVLTF.

This chain joins TRBV11-2 and TRBJ2-3; D uncertain. Germline CDR1 reads SGHAT; CDR2 reads FQNNGV. The ends were cut back, 1 base at V and 6 bases at J, with 8 bases in the middle. This CDR3 spans 13 amino acids. The CDR3 nucleotides read TGTGCCAGCAGCTTAGCTGCGCGTGATACGCAGTATTTT. Amino acid sequence: CASSLAARDTQYF.

CDR3 DNA: TGCGCCAGCAGCCAAGCAACCCGAAACTACGATGGCTACACCTTC. This encodes CASSQATRNYDGYTF. The chain links TRBV4-1 to TRBJ1-2; D is unresolved. The CDR3 extends over 15 amino acids. Trimming pared 1 base from V and 6 bases from J, leaving 15 bases between. CDR1 is MGHRA, CDR2 YSYEKL, per germline.

Ten or more counts support this clonotype. V and J are TRBV19 and TRBJ1-1; 7 bases map to TRBD1. The CDR3 is 13 amino acids. Trimming cost V 7 bases and J 6 bases; bases outside gene matches: 8. The germline V gene has CDR1 LNHDA and CDR2 SQIVND (reference sequence). CDR3 nucleotides: TGTGCCAGTAACAGGGGCTCGAGGGCTGAAGCTTTCTTT. This codes for CASNRGSRAEAFF.

This clonotype was counted at least ten times. The chain couples TRBV5-1 to TRBJ1-1; D gene unclear. Germline V gives CDR1 SGHRS, CDR2 YFSETQ. The CDR3 is 13 residues long. The ends were cut back, 0 bases at V and 5 bases at J, with 8 bases in the middle. As DNA, the CDR3 is TGCGCCAGCAGCTTGGATCCCGAGACTGAAGCTTTCTTT. This codes for CASSLDPETEAFF. Full variable domain (remainder filled in from reference TRBV5-1 and TRBJ1-1): KAGVTQTPRYLIKTRGQQVTLSCSPISGHRSVSWYQQTPGQGLQFLFEYFSETQRNKGNFPGRFSGRQFSNSRSEMNVSTLELGDSALYLCASSLDPETEAFFGQGTRLTVV.

This clonotype was seen only a few times. This sequence joins TRBV6-5 and TRBJ1-2; no clear D. The germline V gene encodes CDR1 MNHEY and CDR2 SVGAGI. V was trimmed by 5 bases and J by 2 bases, leaving 15 bases between them. The CDR3 totals 15 residues. The CDR3 loop reads CASSELSGSNYGYTF. The CDR3 DNA sequence: TGTGCCAGCAGTGAACTCTCCGGCAGCAACTATGGCTACACCTTC.

The rearrangement links TRBV5-1 to TRBJ1-2; the D is unclear. Germline CDR1 reads SGHRS; CDR2 reads YFSETQ. V was trimmed by 0 bases and J by 0 bases, leaving 12 bases between them. The CDR3 sequence is 16 residues long. CDR3 region: CASSLVVYSSNYGYTF. CDR3 DNA sequence: TGCGCCAGCAGCTTGGTAGTGTACAGCTCTAACTATGGCTACACCTTC.

This clonotype was seen many times. The gene calls are TRBV29-1 and TRBJ2-7; 9 nucleotides agree with TRBD1. V dropped 3 bases and J dropped 2; count of bases not matched to a gene: 2. Germline CDR1 and CDR2: SQVTM and ANQGSEA. The CDR3 loop spans 13 amino acids. This CDR3 is CSVDGDRAYEQYF. The CDR3, as DNA: TGCAGCGTTGACGGGGACAGGGCCTACGAGCAGTACTTC.

The chain links TRBV15 to TRBJ1-4; no clear D gene. V dropped 3 bases and J dropped 1 base, with 6 bases sitting between them. This CDR3 comprises 14 residues. Germline CDR1 is LNHNV and CDR2 is YYDKDF (reference sequence). CDR3 bases: TGTGCCACCAGCAGTAAGGGAACTAATGAAAAACTGTTTTTT. Amino acids: CATSSKGTNEKLFF.

Comments on this clonotype: The junction does not match germline at one end; this may be a read error. The CDR3 DNA reads as TGTGCCAGCACCCTCTTTGGTCGGGACACCAGGACTGGGGCCAACGTCCTGACTTTC. Translation: CASTLFGRDTRTGANVLTF. The chain combines TRBV10-1 with TRBJ2-6; possible D gene TRBD1, 6 bases. Per the germline V gene, CDR1 is WNHNN and CDR2 is SYGVQD (reference sequence). CDR3 length: 19 amino acids.

A word on this clonotype: A much larger clone differs by one base, so this may be a read error. The CDR3: CASSPRDRREQHF. DNA of the CDR3: TGTGCCAGCAGCCCCCGAGACAGGAGGGAGCAGCACTTC. The chain joins TRBV13 to TRBJ2-7; D possibly matches TRBD1 or TRBD2 (6 bases each). The CDR3 totals 13 residues. Looked up from germline, CDR1 is PRHDT and CDR2 is FYEKMQ (reference sequence).

The chain uses TRBV19 and TRBJ2-3; possibly TRBD1 or TRBD2 for D (7 bases each). The CDR3 sequence is 15 residues long. CDR1 and CDR2 (germline): LNHDA, SQIVND (reference sequence). The V gene lost 3 bases and the J gene lost 1 base, with 11 bases spanning the gap. Here the CDR3 DNA reads TGTGCCAGTAGTATTTCAGGGGGGGGCACAGATACGCAGTATTTT. Amino acid sequence: CASSISGGGTDTQYF.

This clonotype has at least ten counts. The chain has TRBV7-2 and TRBJ1-6; 10 bases align to TRBD1. J lost 5 bases, V lost 4 bases, and 5 bases had no gene match. Germline-derived CDR1 and CDR2 are SGHTA and FQGNSA. This CDR3 is 16 amino acids long. CDR3 sequence: CASSYRQGADNSPLHF. The CDR3 DNA reads as TGTGCCAGCAGCTACAGACAGGGGGCCGATAATTCACCCCTCCACTTT.

This clonotype occurred a few times. The chain employs TRBV20-1 and TRBJ1-1; TRBD1 is a possible D gene (5 bases). Trimming shortened V by 6 bases and J by 10 bases, and 18 bases separated the two germline ends. Germline assignment: CDR1 DFQATT and CDR2 SNEGSKA (reference sequence). This CDR3 contains 12 residues. CDR3 region: CSAPVRAGRAFF. The CDR3 DNA sequence: TGCAGTGCGCCGGTCAGGGCCGGTAGAGCTTTCTTT.

The DNA for the CDR3 is TGTGCCACACGGGAAGCTACAACTAATGAAAAACTGTTTTTT. It codes for CATREATTNEKLFF. The chain is built from TRBV6-5 and TRBJ1-4; D gene uncertain. Trimming cost V 10 bases and J 0 bases, with 12 bases left between them. The CDR3 has 14 residues. CDR1 is MNHEY and CDR2 is SVGAGI in the germline V gene.

The gene calls are TRBV12-3 or TRBV12-4 and TRBJ1-2; D unresolved. The CDR3 covers 15 residues. Deletions cut 2 bases from V and 4 bases from J, with 14 bases between. CDR3 bases: TGTGCCAGCAGTTTATCACCAGACAACCCCTATGGCTACACCTTC. Translated: CASSLSPDNPYGYTF.

A word on this clonotype: The junction departs from the called germline gene at one end, perhaps through a read error. The chain employs TRBV7-9 and TRBJ1-2, with unresolved D. Germline V gene lookup returns CDR1 SEHNR and CDR2 FQNEAQ (reference sequence). The CDR3 extends over 16 amino acids. This CDR3 is CASSQEWARVRYGYTF. The CDR3 DNA reads TGCGCCAGCAGCCAAGAGTGGGCGAGAGTCCGTTATGGCTACACCTTC.

About this clonotype itself: One end of the junction is discordant with germline, which a read error may explain. This chain links TRBV30 with TRBJ1-1; no reliable D call. The CDR3 is made up of 11 amino acids. Germline V CDR1 and CDR2: GTSNPN, SVGIG (reference sequence). CDR3 sequence (DNA): TGTGCCTGCCGGCAGAACAGTGAAGCTTTCTTT. Translated, it gives CACRQNSEAFF.